This T cell receptor beta chain is drawn from a study of T cell repertoires in cytomegalovirus infection (dated by TCRdb to between 2017 and 2020). A note on the overall study: Because public TCR beta signatures pointed to carriage of CMV infection together with the matching HLA type, the HLA type of each donor mattered for the analysis. The research as a whole found: In both this cohort and an independent cohort of under 450 donors, the cumulative frequency of public TCR beta family members distinguished carriers of CMV infection plus the relevant HLA type. The ex vivo response was dominated by HLA-C-restricted CMV-specific TCR beta clonotypes, and the single most frequent clonotype in two of eight donors was supplied by these HLA-C-restricted clonotypes.

Sequencing was performed on an Illumina HiSeq 1500. TCRdb's own reprocessing of the public reads used fastp at Q25 and MiXCR and kept productive beta chains. Here each entry gathers all rows of one CDR3 protein and keeps the most common genes and DNA. Recorded for this sample are 150,000 to 200,000 distinct CDR3 sequences; 17% of them occurred a single time. The ten largest make up 15% to 20% of the sample. The germline ends are 15 bases apart after V is trimmed by 2 bases and J by 0 bases. Taken from cysteine to phenylalanine, the CDR3 has 17 residues. The read is trimmed to its CDR3 DNA, 51 bases read in frame from base 1. In the germline V gene, CDR1 corresponds to MNHEY and CDR2 to SVGEGT. With regard to this clonotype: The specificity of this receptor is unknown. No base quality values were provided; no much bigger clone lies one nucleotide off.

The source is a human donor in good health (CMV status not recorded). Some clones in this sample may be carry-over from other donors' samples. The chain was built from TRBV6-2 or TRBV6-3 and TRBJ2-3, with the D gene uncertain. The sequencing sample was made of CD8+ T cells from PBMCs. The CDR3 sequence is CASSYNQPIPSTDTQYF. In nucleotides, the sequence is TGTGCCAGCAGTTACAACCAACCGATTCCTAGCACAGATACGCAGTATTTT.